This is a list of T cell receptor beta chains from one sample in a study of cytomegalovirus exposure and HLA in healthy donors. The data were produced by immunoSEQ multiplex PCR, yet TCRdb's version contains in-frame clones alone and is incomplete. The sample shows 100,000 or so clones, 69% of them seen only once. Sequencing input: PBMCs. These receptors came from a man in his thirties or forties in good health and CMV-seronegative. Both conserved end residues are part of each CDR3. Each record gives: D gene, clone size, V gene, J gene, CDR3 protein, CDR3 DNA. D genes are given only for firm matches. A clone size is listed for some rows: how often the clone was seen (once, few, many), or a class if it is expanded.

NA	NA	TRBV7-2	TRBJ1-2	CASSSNGYTF	TGTGCCAGCAGCTCCAATGGCTACACCTTC
TRBD2	few	TRBV10-3	TRBJ2-7	CATQLAATYEQYF	TGTGCCACCCAGCTAGCGGCGACCTACGAGCAGTACTTC
NA	few	TRBV5-1	TRBJ2-1	CASRTDGGNEQFF	TGCGCCAGCAGGACGGACGGAGGCAATGAGCAGTTCTTC
NA	NA	TRBV5-1	TRBJ1-3	CASSRDLGGDTIYF	TGCGCCAGCAGCCGGGACTTGGGCGGAGACACCATATATTTT
NA	few	TRBV29-1	TRBJ2-6	CSVGWTERSGANVLTF	TGCAGCGTGGGCTGGACAGAACGCTCTGGGGCCAACGTCCTGACTTTC
TRBD1	NA	TRBV7-6	TRBJ2-7	CASSPQGGQGASYEQYF	TGTGCCAGCAGCCCCCAAGGGGGACAGGGCGCGTCCTACGAGCAGTACTTC
NA	NA	TRBV5-1	TRBJ2-3	CASSLSGTTSADTQYF	TGCGCCAGCAGCTTATCTGGGACAACGTCGGCTGATACGCAGTATTTT
NA	NA	TRBV28	TRBJ1-3	CASSPGGTAGNTIYF	TGTGCCAGCAGTCCCGGCGGGACCGCCGGAAACACCATATATTTT
NA	NA	TRBV18	TRBJ1-3	CASSPAESGNTIYF	TGTGCCAGCTCACCGGCGGAATCTGGAAACACCATATATTTT
TRBD1	NA	TRBV18	TRBJ1-1	CASSPQGQGAGEAFF	TGTGCCAGCTCACCACAGGGACAGGGGGCTGGTGAAGCTTTCTTT
TRBD2	NA	TRBV6-1	TRBJ2-1	CASSEMAGGYNEQFF	TGTGCCAGCAGTGAAATGGCGGGAGGGTACAATGAGCAGTTCTTC
NA	once	TRBV9	TRBJ1-1	CASSSRQDTEAFF	TGTGCCAGCAGCTCCCGACAGGACACTGAAGCTTTCTTT
NA	NA	TRBV7-9	TRBJ1-2	CASSLDRRLGYTF	TGTGCCAGCAGCTTAGATAGGAGACTTGGCTACACCTTC
TRBD1	NA	TRBV27	TRBJ1-2	CASRTPGQGTGYGYTF	TGTGCCAGCAGGACCCCGGGACAGGGGACCGGCTATGGCTACACCTTC
NA	NA	TRBV11-3	TRBJ2-3	CASSPRRSGDTQYF	TGTGCCAGCAGCCCCCGTCGCAGCGGAGATACGCAGTATTTT
TRBD2	NA	TRBV27	TRBJ2-1	CASSSGGAGADYNEQFF	TGTGCCAGCAGCTCCGGGGGGGCGGGAGCTGATTACAATGAGCAGTTCTTC
TRBD1	once	TRBV5-4	TRBJ1-5	CASSAGQGSNQPQHF	TGTGCCAGCAGCGCGGGACAGGGAAGCAATCAGCCCCAGCATTTT
NA	NA	TRBV5-1	TRBJ1-4	CASSVDSFVGEKLFF	TGCGCCAGCAGCGTCGACAGCTTCGTCGGGGAAAAACTGTTTTTT
TRBD2	NA	TRBV29-1	TRBJ2-5	CSVGLAGGPGETQYF	TGCAGCGTGGGACTAGCGGGAGGGCCGGGAGAGACCCAGTACTTC
TRBD1	few	TRBV5-1	TRBJ1-2	CASSLGTVDGNYGYTF	TGCGCCAGCAGCTTAGGGACAGTAGATGGGAACTATGGCTACACCTTC
TRBD2	once	TRBV7-2	TRBJ2-1	CASSITSGSYNEQFF	TGTGCCAGCAGCATTACTAGCGGGAGTTACAATGAGCAGTTCTTC
TRBD1	NA	TRBV27	TRBJ2-4	CASSSDRGSKNIQYF	TGTGCCAGCAGTTCCGACAGGGGAAGCAAAAACATTCAGTACTTC
NA	NA	TRBV6-1	TRBJ1-5	CASKVSGASNQPQHF	TGTGCCAGCAAGGTGTCAGGGGCTAGCAATCAGCCCCAGCATTTT
TRBD2	NA	TRBV4-1	TRBJ2-7	CASSQDLSGNYEQYF	TGCGCCAGCAGCCAAGATTTGAGCGGGAATTACGAGCAGTACTTC
NA	NA	TRBV6-1	TRBJ1-1	CASSEWGRNTEAFF	TGTGCCAGCAGTGAATGGGGGCGGAACACTGAAGCTTTCTTT
TRBD1	NA	TRBV6-5	TRBJ2-3	CASSYRQGTDTQYF	TGTGCCAGCAGTTACCGACAGGGTACAGATACGCAGTATTTT
TRBD1	NA	TRBV2	TRBJ2-7	CASTQGTGTYEQYF	TGTGCCAGCACCCAGGGGACAGGGACCTACGAGCAGTACTTC
TRBD2	NA	TRBV18	TRBJ2-1	CASSPFHAAGGEAYNEQFF	TGTGCCAGCTCACCTTTTCATGCGGCGGGAGGGGAAGCCTACAATGAGCAGTTCTTC
NA	NA	TRBV11-3	TRBJ2-3	CASRLGQGDTQYF	TGTGCCAGCAGACTGGGGCAGGGAGATACGCAGTATTTT
TRBD1	once	TRBV5-4	TRBJ2-5	CASSWTGQETQYF	TGTGCCAGCAGCTGGACAGGTCAAGAGACCCAGTACTTC
NA	NA	TRBV27	TRBJ2-2	CASSFSRRPGELFF	TGTGCCAGCAGTTTTAGCAGGAGGCCCGGGGAGCTGTTTTTT
NA	NA	TRBV19	TRBJ1-6	CASSPGQHNSPLHF	TGTGCCAGTAGTCCCGGACAGCATAATTCACCCCTCCACTTT
TRBD1	few	TRBV6-1	TRBJ1-6	CASSERQGSSYNSPLHF	TGTGCCAGCAGTGAGCGACAGGGGAGCTCCTATAATTCACCCCTCCACTTT
TRBD1	NA	TRBV5-1	TRBJ1-2	CASSGQGAGDGYTF	TGCGCCAGCAGTGGACAGGGGGCCGGGGATGGCTACACCTTC
NA	NA	TRBV5-6	TRBJ2-1	CASTKSRQANNEQFF	TGTGCCAGTACGAAGTCCAGGCAGGCCAACAATGAGCAGTTCTTC
TRBD1	once	TRBV4-2	TRBJ2-5	CASSSKGQGALETQYF	TGTGCCAGCAGCTCCAAGGGACAGGGGGCTTTGGAGACCCAGTACTTC
TRBD2	NA	TRBV2	TRBJ2-7	CASSEETSGGTYEQYF	TGTGCCAGCAGTGAAGAAACTAGCGGAGGGACCTACGAGCAGTACTTC
NA	NA	TRBV4-3	TRBJ1-2	CASSPSRGGNYGYTF	TGCGCCAGCAGCCCTTCCCGAGGCGGAAACTATGGCTACACCTTC
NA	NA	TRBV2	TRBJ2-7	CASSEDRRYEQYF	TGTGCCAGCAGTGAAGACAGGCGCTACGAGCAGTACTTC
NA	NA	TRBV2	TRBJ2-1	CASCLGYNNEQFF	TGTGCCAGCTGTCTAGGTTATAACAATGAGCAGTTCTTC
TRBD1	NA	TRBV28	TRBJ2-3	CASSSTGVVGDTQYF	TGTGCCAGCAGTTCGACAGGGGTGGTGGGAGATACGCAGTATTTT
TRBD1	NA	TRBV25-1	TRBJ1-1	CASSGQGLHTEAFF	TGTGCCAGCAGTGGACAGGGGTTGCACACTGAAGCTTTCTTT
NA	NA	TRBV28	TRBJ2-1	CASSRGGLYNEQFF	TGTGCCAGCAGTAGAGGGGGTCTCTACAATGAGCAGTTCTTC
NA	NA	TRBV18	TRBJ2-5	CASSRQDQETQYF	TGTGCCAGCTCACGACAAGACCAAGAGACCCAGTACTTC
NA	NA	TRBV28	TRBJ1-2	CASSPSGLEREKGYTF	TGTGCCAGCAGCCCTAGCGGGCTCGAGAGGGAGAAAGGCTACACCTTC
TRBD2	NA	TRBV4-1	TRBJ2-7	CASSRGGLAGAYEQYF	TGCGCCAGCAGCCGCGGGGGACTAGCGGGGGCTTACGAGCAGTACTTC
TRBD1	NA	TRBV11-3	TRBJ2-3	CASSLFGIVGQANFTDTQYF	TGTGCCAGCAGCTTATTTGGGATCGTAGGACAGGCCAACTTCACAGATACGCAGTATTTT
NA	NA	TRBV5-1	TRBJ1-4	CASSGTTGRELKLFF	TGCGCCAGCAGCGGCACTACAGGGAGGGAATTAAAACTGTTTTTT
TRBD1	NA	TRBV9	TRBJ2-1	CASSVSGQGLYNEQFF	TGTGCCAGCAGCGTAAGTGGACAGGGGCTCTACAATGAGCAGTTCTTC
TRBD2	once	TRBV27	TRBJ2-1	CASSLMERETNEQFF	TGTGCCAGCAGTTTAATGGAGCGGGAGACGAATGAGCAGTTCTTC
TRBD2	NA	TRBV9	TRBJ2-1	CASSITSGRGSYNEQFF	TGTGCCAGCAGCATTACCAGCGGGAGGGGTTCCTACAATGAGCAGTTCTTC
TRBD2	NA	TRBV5-4	TRBJ2-7	CASSLGGLAGGLGEQYF	TGTGCCAGCAGCTTGGGGGGACTAGCGGGAGGTCTAGGCGAGCAGTACTTC
NA	NA	TRBV11-2	TRBJ1-1	CASSLGRTVEAFF	TGTGCCAGCAGCTTAGGTCGGACAGTTGAAGCTTTCTTT
TRBD2	NA	TRBV5-1	TRBJ2-3	CASSLSGRRSDTQYF	TGCGCCAGCAGCTTGAGCGGGAGAAGGTCAGATACGCAGTATTTT
NA	NA	TRBV4-2	TRBJ1-4	CASSQVLQATNEKLFF	TGTGCCAGCAGCCAAGTTCTTCAGGCAACTAATGAAAAACTGTTTTTT
NA	NA	TRBV28	TRBJ2-7	CASSDAARKQYF	TGTGCCAGCTCCGACGCGGCACGCAAGCAGTACTTC
NA	NA	TRBV11-1	TRBJ1-3	CASSSKTGLIGNTIYF	TGTGCCAGCAGCTCGAAGACGGGACTGATTGGAAACACCATATATTTT
NA	NA	TRBV7-9	TRBJ2-3	CASTPFGGTADTQYF	TGTGCCAGCACCCCATTCGGCGGGACCGCAGATACGCAGTATTTT
NA	NA	TRBV18	TRBJ2-3	CASSPGWAGVDLTTDTQYF	TGTGCCAGCTCACCCGGTTGGGCAGGGGTCGACTTGACCACAGATACGCAGTATTTT